What follows are 18 T cell receptor beta chains derived from one specimen sequenced in a study of blood T cell repertoires in COVID-19. Clones were read by immunoSEQ multiplex PCR, and TCRdb kept only the in-frame ones, dropping some. The data contain about 83,000 clones, about 87% of them seen just once; the ten biggest clones take up approximately 8%. Sequenced: peripheral blood. These receptors originate from a man at least 80 years old with active or convalescent COVID-19.

This chain links TRBV7-9 with TRBJ1-5; the match to TRBD1 covers 11 bases. The CDR3 is made up of 18 amino acids. Per the germline V gene, CDR1 is SEHNR and CDR2 is FQNEAQ (reference sequence). Unmatched junction bases numbered 6, after V lost 2 bases and J lost 0 bases. CDR3 loop: CASSLWDRGKNSNQPQHF. CDR3 bases: TGTGCCAGCAGCTTATGGGACAGGGGGAAAAATAGCAATCAGCCCCAGCATTTT.

The chain carries TRBV5-1 and TRBJ1-4; possibly TRBD1 for D (6 bases). The V gene's germline CDR1 is SGHRS and CDR2 YFSETQ. The CDR3 is 15 residues long. V dropped 4 bases and J dropped 8 bases, with 18 bases sitting between them. The CDR3 nucleotides read TGCGCCAGCAGCATGACCGACAGGACGCCCGAAAAACTGTTTTTT. Residues: CASSMTDRTPEKLFF.

The genes are TRBV29-1 and TRBJ1-2, with D maybe TRBD1 (5 bases). Deletions cut 4 bases from V and 4 bases from J, with 13 bases between. Germline assignment: CDR1 SQVTM and CDR2 ANQGSEA. The CDR3 loop spans 13 amino acids. The CDR3 spells CSVAWQGGYGYTF. CDR3 nucleotides: TGCAGCGTTGCTTGGCAGGGAGGCTATGGCTACACCTTC.

The CDR3 nucleotides read TGCGCCAGCAGCTTGGTGGCAGGGGGCGTTTGGGAGACCCAGTACTTC. This codes for CASSLVAGGVWETQYF. The rearrangement links TRBV5-1 to TRBJ2-5; 8 nucleotides line up with TRBD1. Germline V CDR1 and CDR2: SGHRS, YFSETQ. CDR3 length: 16 amino acids. V lost 0 bases and J lost 5; bases outside the gene matches: 9.

The genes are TRBV19 and TRBJ1-1, with 7 bases identical to TRBD1. The length of the CDR3 is 14 residues. V was clipped by 4 bases and J by 2 bases; unmatched bases: 4. Germline CDR1 reads LNHDA; CDR2 reads SQIVND (reference sequence). CDR3 loop: CASSSGTVNTEAFF. The CDR3 nucleotides read TGTGCCAGTAGTAGCGGGACAGTCAACACTGAAGCTTTCTTT.

The CDR3, as DNA: TGTGCCTGGAGTCCGTCCTCCGGGACAGGGGGTAGTGGCTACACCTTC. It translates to CAWSPSSGTGGSGYTF. The chain combines TRBV30 with TRBJ1-2; 11 nucleotides agree with TRBD1. There are 16 residues in the CDR3. Germline V CDR1 and CDR2: GTSNPN, SVGIG (reference sequence). Trimming cost V 2 bases and J 7 bases; bases outside gene matches: 12.

The chain is built from TRBV6-5 and TRBJ1-1; TRBD1 matches 7 bases. The CDR3 consists of 13 residues. Germline V gives CDR1 MNHEY, CDR2 SVGAGI. V gave up 5 bases and J gave up 6 bases; unmatched junction bases: 6. The CDR3 DNA follows: TGTGCCAGCAGTCCACAGGGGTACCCTGAAGCTTTCTTT. Encoded protein: CASSPQGYPEAFF.

The rearrangement uses TRBV6-6 and TRBJ2-3, with D possibly matching TRBD2 (6 bases). Germline CDR1 and CDR2: MNHNY and SVGAGI (reference sequence). The CDR3 runs to 15 residues. V shed 7 bases and J shed 0 bases, with 14 bases lying between them. The CDR3 coding sequence is TGTGCCAGCAAACCGGGGGTGGCTAGCACAGATACGCAGTATTTT. It yields the protein CASKPGVASTDTQYF.

The chain carries TRBV12-5 and TRBJ2-5; unclear D gene. The germline gives CDR1 LGHNT, CDR2 FRNRAP. V gave up 1 base and J gave up 5 bases, with 5 bases separating them. The CDR3 is made up of 12 amino acids. DNA for the CDR3: TGTGCTAGTGGTTTGGGGCTCGAGACCCAGTACTTC. It is translated as CASGLGLETQYF.

This clone was observed a few times. The chain recombines TRBV3-1 (or the pseudogene TRBV3-2) with TRBJ2-2, with 8 nucleotides matching TRBD2. This CDR3 spans 16 amino acids. Germline V gene lookup returns CDR1 LGHDT and CDR2 YNNKEL (reference sequence). V trimming: 1 base; J trimming: 5 bases; junction bases outside the gene matches: 6. The CDR3 DNA reads TGTGCCAGCAGCCAAGGGACCGGGAGGGGGACCGGGGAGCTGTTTTTT. Its translation: CASSQGTGRGTGELFF.

This clone was recorded only once. The chain couples TRBV3-1 (or the pseudogene TRBV3-2) to TRBJ1-4; unclear D gene. The CDR3 sequence is 15 residues long. Germline V lookup: CDR1 LGHDT, CDR2 YNNKEL (reference sequence). V was pared by 5 bases and J by 4 bases, with 14 bases between. This CDR3 is CASSSQAVNNEKLFF. CDR3 coding DNA: TGTGCCAGCAGCTCCCAGGCAGTTAATAATGAAAAACTGTTTTTT.

The chain combines TRBV5-4 with TRBJ2-3, with D possibly being TRBD1 (5 bases). V was pared by 2 bases and J by 5 bases, with 15 bases between. The germline CDR1 and CDR2 sequences are SGHNT and YYREEE (reference sequence). This CDR3 contains 15 residues. This CDR3 is CASSFRASERDTQYF. Here the CDR3 DNA reads TGTGCCAGCAGCTTCAGGGCAAGCGAAAGAGATACGCAGTATTTT.

The chain employs TRBV7-8 and TRBJ2-2; 8 nucleotides align to TRBD1. Trimming removed 5 bases from V and 3 bases from J; junction bases left unmatched: 14. Germline CDR1 and CDR2: SGHVS and FQNEAQ. The CDR3 runs 18 residues. DNA for the CDR3: TGTGCCAGCAGCCTAATAGCCCACAGGGGGTTCGACACCGGGGAGCTGTTTTTT. Translation: CASSLIAHRGFDTGELFF. The variable domain in full, with the rest retrieved from reference TRBV7-8 and TRBJ2-2, is GAGVSQSPRYKVAKRGQDVALRCDPISGHVSLFWYQQALGQGPEFLTYFQNEAQLDKSGLPSDRFFAERPEGSVSTLKIQRTQQEDSAVYLCASSLIAHRGFDTGELFFGEGSRLTVL.

J is TRBJ2-1 and V is TRBV14; possible D gene TRBD2, 6 bases. The germline V and J ends were trimmed by 1 base and 0 bases, with 13 bases remaining between them. Germline V lookup: CDR1 SGHDN, CDR2 FVKESK. This CDR3 has 17 residues. CDR3 residues: CASSQVGGASSYNEQFF. The CDR3, as DNA: TGTGCCAGCAGCCAAGTGGGCGGGGCAAGCTCCTACAATGAGCAGTTCTTC. The variable domain in full, with the rest retrieved from reference TRBV14 and TRBJ2-1, is EAGVTQFPSHSVIEKGQTVTLRCDPISGHDNLYWYRRVMGKEIKFLLHFVKESKQDESGMPNNRFLAERTGGTYSTLKVQPAELEDSGVYFCASSQVGGASSYNEQFFGPGTRLTVL.

The V gene is TRBV6-2 or TRBV6-3, the J gene TRBJ2-2; D not resolved. Deletions cut 6 bases from V and 6 bases from J, with 11 bases between. The CDR3 is made up of 13 amino acids. The V gene's germline CDR1 is MNHEY and CDR2 SVGEGT. The CDR3 region has the DNA TGTGCCAGCAGCGTCTTATTAGCCGGGGAGCTGTTTTTT. As protein: CASSVLLAGELFF.

V usage is TRBV10-2 and J usage is TRBJ2-1; D remains unclear. The germline gives CDR1 WSHSY, CDR2 SAAADI. The V and J ends lost 6 bases and 2 bases respectively, with 14 bases between them. This CDR3 is built from 15 residues. The CDR3 DNA follows: TGCGCCAGCAGCTCTGGCGGCACCGCCTACAATGAGCAGTTCTTC. Translation gives CASSSGGTAYNEQFF.

V gene TRBV4-2 combines with J gene TRBJ2-1; tentative D call: TRBD2 (5 bases). The CDR3 has 16 amino acids. Between the trimmed V and J ends, which lost 2 bases and 2 bases, there was a span of 13 bases. The germline gives CDR1 LGHNA, CDR2 YNFKEQ. CDR3: CASSQLGAAAYNEQFF. CDR3 nucleotides: TGTGCCAGCAGCCAATTAGGAGCGGCTGCCTACAATGAGCAGTTCTTC.

The chain uses TRBV2 and TRBJ1-1; D is unclear. The V gene lost 6 bases and the J gene lost 1 base, with 15 bases spanning the gap. Looked up from germline, CDR1 is SNHLY and CDR2 is FYNNEI. There are 15 residues in the CDR3. The CDR3 bases are TGTGCCAGCAGGTATACAAGGGCGGGGAACACTGAAGCTTTCTTT. Protein sequence: CASRYTRAGNTEAFF.